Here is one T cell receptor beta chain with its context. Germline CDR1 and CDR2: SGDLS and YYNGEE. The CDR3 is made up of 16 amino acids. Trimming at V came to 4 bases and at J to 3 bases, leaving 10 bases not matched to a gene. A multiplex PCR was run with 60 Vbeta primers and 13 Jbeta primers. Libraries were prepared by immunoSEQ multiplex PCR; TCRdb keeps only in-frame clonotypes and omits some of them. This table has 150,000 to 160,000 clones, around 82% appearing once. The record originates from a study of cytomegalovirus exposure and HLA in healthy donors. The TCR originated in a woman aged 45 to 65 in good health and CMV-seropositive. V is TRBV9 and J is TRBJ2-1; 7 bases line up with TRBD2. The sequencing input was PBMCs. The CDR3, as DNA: TGTGCCAGCAGCATTTCCCCCTCTAGCGGCTACAATGAGCAGTTCTTC. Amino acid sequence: CASSISPSSGYNEQFF.